Included here is one TCR beta chain sequence, with context. These data originate in a study of blood T cell repertoires in COVID-19. Study as a whole: The United States, Italy and Spain supplied acute and convalescent COVID-19 samples. T cells, B-cell-depleted T cells, or PBMCs provided the cDNA or gDNA that served as material.

Authors' methods: Using reference gene primer amplification, nucleated cell counts were estimated. Method: immunoSEQ multiplex PCR; TCRdb's copy keeps in-frame clones and lacks some. The DNA was the basis for D and trimming; V, J and clone size are from that table. The sample has around 120,000 clones; roughly 85% are singletons. Trimming cost V 4 bases and J 8 bases, with 14 bases left between them. The CDR3 covers 13 residues. Per the germline V gene, CDR1 is MDHEN and CDR2 is SYDVKM. The sequencing sample was made of peripheral blood. This sequence originates from a man at least 80 years old with acute or convalescent COVID-19. The chain joins TRBV28 to TRBJ1-2; a possible D gene is TRBD1 (5 bases). In nucleotides, the CDR3 is TGTGCCAGCAGTTCCGCCGGGGGACGAGGCTACACCTTC. Its protein is CASSSAGGRGYTF.